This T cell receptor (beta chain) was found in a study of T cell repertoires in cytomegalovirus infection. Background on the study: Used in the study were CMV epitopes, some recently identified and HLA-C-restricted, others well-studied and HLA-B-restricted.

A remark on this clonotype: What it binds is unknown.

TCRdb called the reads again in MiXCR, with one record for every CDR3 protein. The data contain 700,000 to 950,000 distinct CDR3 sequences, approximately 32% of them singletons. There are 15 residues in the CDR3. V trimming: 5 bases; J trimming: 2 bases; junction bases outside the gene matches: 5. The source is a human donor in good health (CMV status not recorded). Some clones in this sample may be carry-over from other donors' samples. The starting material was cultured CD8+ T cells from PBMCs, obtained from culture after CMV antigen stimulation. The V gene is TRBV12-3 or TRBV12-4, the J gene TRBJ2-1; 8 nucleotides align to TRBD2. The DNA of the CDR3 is TGTGCCAGCAGTCCCTCTAGCGGGCCCTACAATGAGCAGTTCTTC. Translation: CASSPSSGPYNEQFF.